Following are 8 T cell receptor beta chains from one sample sequenced in a study of PD-1 blockade in classical Hodgkin lymphoma. Clones were read by immunoSEQ multiplex PCR, and TCRdb kept only the in-frame ones, dropping some. This sample yields about 43,000 clones, of which around three quarters are seen a single time; under 3.5% belongs to the top ten. All patients relapsed after autologous stem cell transplantation, and brentuximab vedotin exposure varied. This material consisted of peripheral blood mononuclear cells (PBMCs), taken before the second cycle of nivolumab. Receptors were obtained from a human donor with classical Hodgkin lymphoma.

The gene calls are TRBV7-6 and TRBJ2-5, with D possibly matching TRBD2 (5 bases). CDR3 length: 15 amino acids. V was pared by 1 base and J by 5 bases, with 14 bases between. The germline gives CDR1 SGHVS, CDR2 FNYEAQ. CDR3 coding DNA: TGTGCCAGCAGCTTAGTTGGCTTCACGGGGGAGACCCAGTACTTC. Translating it yields CASSLVGFTGETQYF.

The rearrangement joins TRBV28 to TRBJ2-7, with a weak D call TRBD2 (5 bases). The V end lost 4 bases, the J end lost 2 bases, and 12 bases lay between the germline ends. Per the germline V gene, CDR1 is MDHEN and CDR2 is SYDVKM. The CDR3 has 14 amino acids. This CDR3 reads CASSSEGRAYEQYF. In DNA form, the CDR3 reads TGTGCCAGCAGTTCCGAGGGCAGAGCCTACGAGCAGTACTTC.

The rearrangement uses TRBV7-7 and TRBJ2-5; maybe TRBD1 (6 bases). The CDR3 has 13 residues. Trimming took 6 bases from V and 5 from J, leaving 13 bases between them. CDR1 is SSHAT, CDR2 FNYEAQ, per germline (reference sequence). CDR3 sequence (DNA): TGTGCCAGCAGTCTACAGGGAGTGGAGACCCAGTACTTC. Protein product: CASSLQGVETQYF.

The count of this clone is one. This rearrangement joins TRBV7-5 to TRBJ2-1; the D call in the table, TRBD1, was not verified against the DNA. TRBV7-5 is reported as a pseudogene. The CDR3 runs 15 residues. CDR3 sequence: CARSATGDSRNEQFF. The CDR3, as DNA: TGTGCCAGAAGCGCGACAGGGGACTCCCGCAATGAGCAGTTCTTC.

This clone has more than one count but fewer than ten. The rearrangement links TRBV29-1 to TRBJ1-1; D remains unclear. The length of the CDR3 is 13 residues. CDR1 and CDR2 (germline): SQVTM, ANQGSEA. The V and J ends lost 7 bases and 1 base respectively, with 13 bases between them. CDR3: CSAYHDGNTEAFF. Here the CDR3 DNA reads TGCAGCGCCTACCACGATGGGAACACTGAAGCTTTCTTT.

The CDR3 DNA sequence: TGTGCCAGCAGCTTAGAGGGACCTACTAACTATGGCTACACCTTC. Amino acids: CASSLEGPTNYGYTF. The gene calls are TRBV7-9 and TRBJ1-2, with a tentative D call TRBD1 (5 bases). The CDR3 length is 15 residues. Germline V gives CDR1 SEHNR, CDR2 FQNEAQ (reference sequence). Deletions cut 1 base from V and 0 bases from J, with 9 bases between. Drawing the rest from reference TRBV7-9 and TRBJ1-2, the complete variable domain is DTGVSQNPRHKITKRGQNVTFRCDPISEHNRLYWYRQTLGQGPEFLTYFQNEAQLEKSRLLSDRFSAERPKGSFSTLEIQRTEQGDSAMYLCASSLEGPTNYGYTFGSGTRLTVV.

This clone appeared a few times. The chain couples TRBV27 to TRBJ2-2; 9 nucleotides agree with TRBD2. The CDR3 covers 16 residues. CDR1 is MNHEY and CDR2 is SMNVEV in the germline V gene (reference sequence). The junction had 6 bases not matched to a gene; V was cut back by 7 bases and J by 0 bases. The CDR3 region has the DNA TGTGCCAGCAAAGTTCTAGCGGGAACGAACACCGGGGAGCTGTTTTTT. Amino acid sequence: CASKVLAGTNTGELFF.

This clone has a single count. The chain recombines TRBV27 with TRBJ2-3, with 8 bases matching TRBD2. Germline CDR1 reads MNHEY; CDR2 reads SMNVEV (reference sequence). The CDR3 totals 20 residues. The V segment lost 1 base and the J segment 3 bases; nucleotides outside the gene matches: 18. The CDR3 coding sequence is TGTGCCAGCAGTTTATACCTCCCGCTAGGAAGCGGGGGCCAAACAGATACGCAGTATTTT. Protein: CASSLYLPLGSGGQTDTQYF.